This TCR beta chain was captured in a study of blood T cell repertoires in COVID-19. Across the study: Donors in the United States, Italy and Spain gave samples during acute or convalescent COVID-19. T cells, B-cell-depleted T cells, or PBMCs supplied cDNA or gDNA.

This CDR3 contains 19 residues. Per germline, CDR1 MGHRA and CDR2 YSYEKL. Losses at the gene ends were 1 base for V and 3 bases for J; bases not matched to a gene: 12. This clone was recorded only once. The data were produced by immunoSEQ multiplex PCR, yet TCRdb's version contains in-frame clones alone and is incomplete. The sample comprises about 190,000 clones, around 91% of which are singletons, and 0.6% to 0.8% rests with the top ten. The sample comprised peripheral blood. The V call is TRBV4-1, the J call TRBJ1-2, with 12 bases matching TRBD1. The sequence was obtained from a man aged 50 to 60 with acute or convalescent COVID-19. CDR3 DNA: TGCGCCAGCAGCCAAGGGGCCGGGACAGGGGGCGCGAGTTACTATGGCTACACCTTC. Encoded protein: CASSQGAGTGGASYYGYTF.